Below, 17 T cell receptor beta chains from the same sample are listed, as sequenced in a study of shared clonotypes between healthy human individuals. Repertoires were generated with immunoSEQ multiplex PCR, while TCRdb's copy carries only in-frame clones and drops some. Seen here are about 2.3 million clones, around 93% observed once, and the top ten hold 0.37%. The sequenced material came from naive CD4+ T cells from PBMCs. Subset here: CD45RA+ positively selected. These receptors came from a man aged 18 to 29 in good health. Some clones in this sample may be carry-over from other donors' samples.

This sequence joins TRBV5-1 and TRBJ2-7; 10 bases are shared with TRBD2. Germline assignment: CDR1 SGHRS and CDR2 YFSETQ. The CDR3 runs to 15 residues. Germline trimming cut 5 bases from V and 3 bases from J; bases unmatched to any gene: 8. CDR3 loop: CASSTLAGGGYEQYF. The CDR3 DNA sequence: TGCGCCAGCAGTACTTTAGCGGGAGGCGGCTACGAGCAGTACTTC.

This sequence joins TRBV28 and TRBJ1-4; unclear D gene. Trimming removed 1 base at V and 8 bases at J, with 11 bases between. The CDR3 covers 14 residues. The V gene's germline CDR1 is MDHEN and CDR2 SYDVKM. For the CDR3, the DNA is TGTGCCAGCAGTTTATACGGGGTTTGGGAAAAACTGTTTTTT. This gives the protein CASSLYGVWEKLFF.

The J gene is TRBJ1-5, the V gene TRBV7-9; no firm D call. The CDR3 runs 13 residues. The ends were cut back, 0 bases at V and 5 bases at J, with 5 bases in the middle. The germline V gene encodes CDR1 SEHNR and CDR2 FQNEAQ (reference sequence). CDR3 amino acids: CASSLASDQPQHF. The CDR3, as DNA: TGTGCCAGCAGCTTAGCGTCAGATCAGCCCCAGCATTTT.

The chain combines TRBV30 with TRBJ2-3; D unclear. The germline gives CDR1 GTSNPN, CDR2 SVGIG (reference sequence). The CDR3 is 14 amino acids. V was trimmed by 4 bases and J by 0 bases, leaving 11 bases between them. CDR3 DNA sequence: TGTGCCTGGACTCGCGGAACTAGCACAGATACGCAGTATTTT. This sequence encodes CAWTRGTSTDTQYF.

J is TRBJ2-7 and V is TRBV9; 7 nucleotides match TRBD2. With 0 bases clipped from V and 3 bases from J, the junction kept 9 bases outside the gene matches. The CDR3 extends over 16 amino acids. Germline lookup yields CDR1 SGDLS and CDR2 YYNGEE. The CDR3 loop is CASSVAGGPSIYEQYF. As DNA, the CDR3 is TGTGCCAGCAGCGTAGCGGGAGGCCCTTCTATCTACGAGCAGTACTTC.

The V and J genes are TRBV6-5 and TRBJ2-3; 14 bases match TRBD2. The CDR3 is made up of 14 amino acids. J gave up 6 bases and V 11 bases, and 7 bases lay outside the gene matches. Looked up from germline, CDR1 is MNHEY and CDR2 is SVGAGI. For the CDR3, the DNA is TGTGCCGTCAGACTAGCGGGAGGGTCGGATACGCAGTATTTT. It translates to CAVRLAGGSDTQYF.

V is TRBV4-1 and J is TRBJ1-1; 7 bases agree with TRBD1. This CDR3 has 17 residues. Trimming at V came to 3 bases and at J to 2 bases, leaving 12 bases not matched to a gene. Germline CDR1 reads MGHRA; CDR2 reads YSYEKL. CDR3 in amino acids: CASSQEGAVRQNTEAFF. CDR3 DNA: TGCGCCAGCAGCCAGGAGGGGGCAGTGCGTCAAAACACTGAAGCTTTCTTT.

The chain uses TRBV27 and TRBJ1-5, with 8 bases lining up with TRBD1. V shed 6 bases, J shed 7 bases, and the junction held 11 bases outside the gene matches. In germline, CDR1 is MNHEY, CDR2 SMNVEV (reference sequence). The length of the CDR3 is 15 residues. The CDR3 loop is CASRPTGQGKQPQHF. The CDR3 DNA reads as TGTGCCAGCAGACCCACCGGACAGGGAAAACAGCCCCAGCATTTT.

This rearrangement joins TRBV30 to TRBJ1-4; D might be TRBD1 (5 bases). This CDR3 region has 13 residues. The V end lost 3 bases, the J end lost 7 bases, and 12 bases lay between the germline ends. Looked up from germline, CDR1 is GTSNPN and CDR2 is SVGIG (reference sequence). CDR3 sequence (DNA): TGTGCCTGGAGCACGGCAGGGCGTGAAAAACTGTTTTTT. Translating gives CAWSTAGREKLFF. The whole variable domain, filled in from reference TRBV30 and TRBJ1-4, reads SQTIHQWPATLVQPVGSPLSLECTVEGTSNPNLYWYRQAAGRGLQLLFYSVGIGQISSEVPQNLSASRPQDRQFILSSKKLLLSDSGFYLCAWSTAGREKLFFGSGTQLSVL.

J is TRBJ1-5 and V is TRBV4-1, with D hard to call. V lost 1 base to trimming and J lost 2 bases, with 9 bases between them. This CDR3 spans 15 amino acids. Germline-derived CDR1 and CDR2 are MGHRA and YSYEKL. CDR3 region: CASSQVVSGNQPQHF. Written as DNA, the CDR3 is TGCGCCAGCAGCCAAGTTGTCTCGGGCAATCAGCCCCAGCATTTT.

This rearrangement joins TRBV6-1 to TRBJ2-5, with 7 bases that match TRBD1. V lost 6 bases to trimming and J lost 5 bases; unmatched junction nucleotides: 9. Germline CDR1 MNHNS, CDR2 SASEGT. The length of the CDR3 is 14 residues. The CDR3 protein is CASRTTGVRETQYF. CDR3 DNA: TGTGCCAGCAGGACTACAGGGGTTCGGGAGACCCAGTACTTC.

The V and J genes are TRBV19 and TRBJ2-7; TRBD1 is a possible D gene (6 bases). V lost 10 bases and J lost 0, with 16 bases in between. The length of the CDR3 is 14 residues. CDR1 is LNHDA and CDR2 is SQIVND in the germline V gene (reference sequence). The CDR3 DNA reads as TGTGCCACCAAGGACAGCAGGACCTCCTACGAGCAGTACTTC. This encodes CATKDSRTSYEQYF. The entire variable domain, with the rest obtained from reference TRBV19 and TRBJ2-7, is as follows: DGGITQSPKYLFRKEGQNVTLSCEQNLNHDAMYWYRQDPGQGLRLIYYSQIVNDFQKGDIAEGYSVSREKKESFPLTVTSAQKNPTAFYLCATKDSRTSYEQYFGPGTRLTVT.

CDR3 sequence reads: CASSPPFSNEQFF. The CDR3 DNA reads as TGTGCCAGCTCACCACCGTTTAGCAATGAGCAGTTCTTC. The chain joins TRBV18 to TRBJ2-1; no firm D call. The CDR3 covers 13 residues. V dropped 0 bases and J dropped 6 bases, with 6 bases sitting between them. Germline V gene data show CDR1 as KGHSH and CDR2 as LQKENI. The variable domain in full, completed from reference TRBV18 and TRBJ2-1, reads NAGVMQNPRHLVRRRGQEARLRCSPMKGHSHVYWYRQLPEEGLKFMVYLQKENIIDESGMPKERFSAEFPKEGPSILRIQQVVRGDSAAYFCASSPPFSNEQFFGPGTRLTVL.

The chain has TRBV10-3 and TRBJ2-5; D ambiguous. V lost 6 bases, J lost 4 bases, and 6 bases lay in between. The CDR3 contains 11 residues. Germline-derived CDR1 and CDR2 are ENHRY and SYGVKD. This CDR3 is CAIRTGETQYF. CDR3 DNA: TGTGCCATCAGGACGGGAGAGACCCAGTACTTC.

The V call is TRBV28, the J call TRBJ2-7; D unresolved. Germline V lookup: CDR1 MDHEN, CDR2 SYDVKM. The CDR3 has 11 residues. V lost 6 bases and J 4 bases, leaving 7 bases between the germline ends. The CDR3 DNA reads as TGTGCCAGCAGGGGGTATTACGAGCAGTACTTC. It translates to CASRGYYEQYF.

V usage is TRBV4-2 and J usage is TRBJ2-7, with unresolved D. V lost 0 bases and J lost 2, with 14 bases in between. CDR3 length: 16 residues. Germline V CDR1 and CDR2: LGHNA, YNFKEQ. The CDR3 here is CASSQDKSSAPYEQYF. Written as DNA, the CDR3 is TGTGCCAGCAGCCAAGATAAGAGCTCCGCTCCCTACGAGCAGTACTTC.

V gene TRBV2 combines with J gene TRBJ1-4, with TRBD1 as a possible D gene (6 bases). The CDR3 runs to 14 residues. The V and J ends lost 6 bases and 3 bases respectively, with 11 bases between them. Per the germline V gene, CDR1 is SNHLY and CDR2 is FYNNEI. The chain's CDR3 is CASRNRVPNEKLFF. The CDR3 DNA is TGTGCCAGCAGGAACAGGGTTCCTAATGAAAAACTGTTTTTT. The full variable domain, its missing parts supplied by reference TRBV2 and TRBJ1-4, is EPEVTQTPSHQVTQMGQEVILRCVPISNHLYFYWYRQILGQKVEFLVSFYNNEISEKSEIFDDQFSVERPDGSNFTLKIRSTKLEDSAMYFCASRNRVPNEKLFFGSGTQLSVL.